The rows below give T cell receptor beta chains drawn from one sample of a study of blood T cell repertoires in COVID-19. TCRdb's copy holds only in-frame clones and misses some; the assay was immunoSEQ multiplex PCR. Of about 280,000 clones listed, over 85% are singletons. Material for sequencing was PBMCs or T cells enriched from blood (not recorded which). All receptors come from a woman in her sixties who had recovered from COVID-19. Each CDR3 is given with its conserved first and last residue. The order of the fields is V gene, J gene, clone size, D gene, CDR3 protein, CDR3 DNA. The D gene is left open where the match is weak. The size entry is marked missing in some rows and otherwise reads once, few, many or a size class.

TRBV4-2,TRBJ2-5,many,TRBD2,CASSPGTSDQETQYF,TGTGCCAGCAGCCCGGGGACTAGCGACCAAGAGACCCAGTACTTC
TRBV5-6,TRBJ1-2,-,TRBD1,CASSPPGGGGGYTF,TGTGCCAGCAGCCCACCCGGAGGGGGCGGTGGCTACACCTTC
TRBV28,TRBJ1-2,-,TRBD1,CASRHRDRGVGHYGYTF,TGTGCCAGCAGACACCGGGACAGGGGAGTCGGACACTATGGCTACACCTTC
TRBV2,TRBJ2-2,-,TRBD2,CASNELAVNTGELFF,TGTGCCAGCAACGAACTAGCGGTTAACACCGGGGAGCTGTTTTTT
TRBV3-1/TRBV3-2,TRBJ1-2,-,-,CASSEPGYGYTF,TGTGCCAGCAGCGAACCAGGGTATGGCTACACCTTC
TRBV7-3,TRBJ2-1,-,-,CASSPPSSDEQFF,TGTGCCAGCAGCCCCCCCTCGAGTGATGAGCAGTTCTTC
TRBV12-3/TRBV12-4,TRBJ1-5,-,-,CASSSGDQPQHF,TGTGCCAGCAGTTCCGGGGATCAGCCCCAGCATTTT
TRBV19,TRBJ1-1,few,-,CASSISGDTEAFF,TGTGCCAGTAGTATTTCCGGGGACACTGAAGCTTTCTTT
TRBV4-1,TRBJ1-1,-,-,CASSQAVQNTEAFF,TGCGCCAGCAGCCAAGCGGTGCAGAACACTGAAGCTTTCTTT
TRBV28,TRBJ1-1,-,TRBD1,CASSYTGQGPTEAFF,TGTGCCAGCAGTTACACGGGACAGGGGCCCACTGAAGCTTTCTTT
TRBV24-1,TRBJ1-2,-,-,CATSDPRRGEYGYTF,TGTGCCACCAGTGATCCTCGAAGGGGCGAATATGGCTACACCTTC
TRBV7-3,TRBJ2-7,-,TRBD2,CASSLRWCTSGSSYEQYF,TGTGCCAGCAGCTTACGATGGTGTACTAGCGGGAGCTCCTACGAGCAGTACTTC
TRBV6-1,TRBJ2-7,-,TRBD2,CASSDEAGGGYEQYF,TGTGCCAGCAGTGACGAAGCGGGAGGGGGCTACGAGCAGTACTTC
TRBV5-1,TRBJ1-1,-,-,CASSFGGNTEAFF,TGCGCCAGCAGCTTCGGCGGGAACACTGAAGCTTTCTTT
TRBV28,TRBJ1-3,-,-,CASSLPGSGNTIYF,TGTGCCAGCAGTTTACCGGGGTCTGGAAACACCATATATTTT
TRBV6-6,TRBJ2-7,-,-,CASSYSRAEGDEQYF,TGTGCCAGCAGTTACTCGAGGGCAGAGGGGGACGAGCAGTACTTC
TRBV21-1,TRBJ2-7,-,-,CASSILASGGAWSYEQYF,TGTGCCAGCAGCATACTCGCTAGCGGGGGGGCGTGGTCCTACGAGCAGTACTTC
TRBV4-1,TRBJ2-2,-,-,CASSLLRVTGELFF,TGCGCCAGCAGCCTACTCAGGGTCACCGGGGAGCTGTTTTTT
TRBV6-5,TRBJ2-1,-,TRBD2,CASFGGLADLNEQFF,TGTGCCAGCTTTGGCGGGCTAGCGGACTTAAATGAGCAGTTCTTC
TRBV5-1,TRBJ1-1,-,TRBD1,CASSNQQGALTEAFF,TGCGCCAGCAGCAACCAACAGGGGGCGCTTACTGAAGCTTTCTTT
TRBV9,TRBJ2-2,-,TRBD2,CASSSRAFWGGLFF,TGTGCCAGCAGCTCCCGGGCCTTTTGGGGGGGGCTGTTTTTT
TRBV24-1,TRBJ1-2,once,-,CATSDLGANYGYTF,TGTGCCACCAGTGATTTAGGAGCTAACTATGGCTACACCTTC
TRBV10-3,TRBJ1-1,-,TRBD1,CAIIDTGVGNTEAFF,TGTGCCATCATTGATACAGGGGTAGGGAACACTGAAGCTTTCTTT
TRBV28,TRBJ2-5,once,TRBD1,CASSRSSGQDFQETQYF,TGTGCCAGCAGTCGTAGCTCCGGACAGGACTTTCAAGAGACCCAGTACTTC
TRBV28,TRBJ1-5,-,-,CASSFPFGVSGQPQHF,TGTGCCAGCAGTTTCCCTTTTGGGGTTTCGGGGCAGCCCCAGCATTTT
TRBV5-1,TRBJ2-5,once,TRBD1,CASSLGDRQETQYF,TGCGCCAGCAGCTTGGGGGACAGACAAGAGACCCAGTACTTC
TRBV9,TRBJ2-5,-,-,CASSVGRGETQYF,TGTGCCAGCAGCGTTGGACGGGGAGAGACCCAGTACTTC
TRBV7-8,TRBJ1-5,-,-,CASSLQTLNQPQHF,TGTGCCAGCAGCTTACAGACATTGAATCAGCCCCAGCATTTT
TRBV6-5,TRBJ1-1,-,TRBD1,CASTSGGNTEAFF,TGTGCCAGCACCTCAGGGGGGAACACTGAAGCTTTCTTT
TRBV6-5,TRBJ2-7,once,-,CASSYSRGASYEQYF,TGTGCCAGCAGTTACTCCCGGGGGGCGTCCTACGAGCAGTACTTC
TRBV11-2,TRBJ1-6,-,-,CASSLDHVLIGSPLHF,TGTGCCAGCAGCTTAGATCATGTACTGATTGGTTCACCCCTCCACTTT
TRBV10-3,TRBJ1-1,-,-,CAISVERGRAEAFF,TGTGCCATCAGTGTTGAAAGGGGGAGGGCTGAAGCTTTCTTT
TRBV7-9,TRBJ1-4,-,-,CASSATGTNEKLFF,TGTGCCAGCAGCGCGACAGGAACTAATGAAAAACTGTTTTTT
TRBV2,TRBJ2-1,-,TRBD2,CASSGVSGRLSNEQFF,TGTGCCAGCAGTGGGGTTAGCGGGAGGTTGAGCAATGAGCAGTTCTTC
TRBV29-1,TRBJ2-2,-,TRBD1,CSVYRGNTGELFF,TGCAGCGTTTACAGGGGGAACACCGGGGAGCTGTTTTTT
TRBV5-4,TRBJ2-1,-,-,CASSLVANRNPNEQFF,TGTGCCAGCAGCTTGGTGGCGAACAGAAACCCCAATGAGCAGTTCTTC
TRBV30,TRBJ2-2,-,-,CAWTRRGAGTGELFF,TGTGCCTGGACCCGCCGGGGGGCAGGCACCGGGGAGCTGTTTTTT
TRBV28,TRBJ2-7,few,-,CASTRPGSGSTEQYF,TGTGCCAGCACTCGCCCCGGGAGTGGGAGTACGGAGCAGTACTTC
TRBV7-9,TRBJ2-7,-,-,CASSFPTVSYEQYF,TGTGCCAGCAGCTTTCCGACAGTTTCCTACGAGCAGTACTTC
TRBV9,TRBJ2-3,-,-,CASSPRRMGAAWGQYF,TGTGCCAGCAGCCCCCGCCGAATGGGGGCGGCTTGGGGGCAGTATTTT
TRBV2,TRBJ1-6,-,-,CASNSFYNSPLHF,TGTGCCAGCAACAGCTTTTATAATTCACCCCTCCACTTT
TRBV19,TRBJ2-7,once,TRBD1,CASSSRGPYEQYF,TGTGCCAGTAGTAGCAGGGGGCCCTACGAGCAGTACTTC
TRBV6-1,TRBJ2-3,-,-,CASREGGLNTDTQYF,TGTGCCAGCAGGGAAGGAGGACTGAACACAGATACGCAGTATTTT
TRBV5-1,TRBJ1-1,-,TRBD1,CASTEGASNTEAFF,TGCGCCAGCACCGAGGGGGCTAGTAACACTGAAGCTTTCTTT